A selection of T cell receptor beta chains follows, all from one sample in a study of PD-L1 blockade in urothelial cancer. Method: immunoSEQ multiplex PCR; TCRdb's copy keeps in-frame clones and lacks some. The sample lists about 52,000 clones; 75% to 90% were seen once. The sequencing here drew on PBMCs, taken around atezolizumab (anti-PD-L1) treatment. All receptors derive from a man between 40 and 49 years old with urothelial cancer. Both conserved end residues are part of each CDR3. Each record gives: J gene, V gene, D gene, clone size, CDR3 DNA, CDR3 protein. A D gene is named only where the DNA matches it firmly. Size values are once, few and many counts, or a class for expanded clones, and some rows have none.

J gene: TRBJ2-3
V gene: TRBV9
D gene: TRBD2
clone size: -
CDR3 DNA: TGTGCCAGCAGCTTCCGACTAGCGGACACAGATACGCAGTATTTT
CDR3 protein: CASSFRLADTDTQYF

J gene: TRBJ2-7
V gene: TRBV5-4
D gene: TRBD2
clone size: -
CDR3 DNA: TGTGCCAGCAGCTTAACACCAGCGGGGCTCGAGCAGTACTTC
CDR3 protein: CASSLTPAGLEQYF

J gene: TRBJ2-1
V gene: TRBV25-1
D gene: -
clone size: -
CDR3 DNA: TGTGCCAGCAGTTATCATCACGGACGGGGGGCAGAGCAGTTCTTC
CDR3 protein: CASSYHHGRGAEQFF

J gene: TRBJ2-3
V gene: TRBV6-5
D gene: TRBD1
clone size: -
CDR3 DNA: TGTGCCAGCAGTTACTCCGGGACAGGGGTCACAGATACGCAGTATTTT
CDR3 protein: CASSYSGTGVTDTQYF

J gene: TRBJ2-4
V gene: TRBV18
D gene: TRBD1
clone size: -
CDR3 DNA: TGTGCCAGCTCACCGCAGGGGGAAAACATTCAGTACTTC
CDR3 protein: CASSPQGENIQYF

J gene: TRBJ2-5
V gene: TRBV2
D gene: TRBD1
clone size: once
CDR3 DNA: TGTGCCAGCAGTCCCCGGGACAGGGGGACCCAGTACTTC
CDR3 protein: CASSPRDRGTQYF

J gene: TRBJ2-1
V gene: TRBV6-5
D gene: -
clone size: -
CDR3 DNA: TGTGCCAGCAGTTCCGGACAGCATTTGAATAGTCCTAAGGTGTTCTTC
CDR3 protein: CASSSGQHLNSPKVFF

J gene: TRBJ2-5
V gene: TRBV29-1
D gene: TRBD1
clone size: -
CDR3 DNA: TGCAGCGTCCAGACAGGGGGCTCGGGGACCCAGTACTTC
CDR3 protein: CSVQTGGSGTQYF

J gene: TRBJ1-2
V gene: TRBV28
D gene: -
clone size: -
CDR3 DNA: TGTGCCAGCAGCCTTGGAATAAGGGGCTATAACTATGGCTACACCTTC
CDR3 protein: CASSLGIRGYNYGYTF

J gene: TRBJ1-1
V gene: TRBV6-5
D gene: -
clone size: -
CDR3 DNA: TGTGCCAGCAGTTACTCGTCAGGGTCCTCTGAAGCTTTCTTT
CDR3 protein: CASSYSSGSSEAFF

J gene: TRBJ1-3
V gene: TRBV7-9
D gene: -
clone size: -
CDR3 DNA: TGTGCCAGCAGCCGTTCCAGCTGGGGCGGAAACACCATATATTTT
CDR3 protein: CASSRSSWGGNTIYF

J gene: TRBJ2-2
V gene: TRBV6-5
D gene: TRBD2
clone size: few
CDR3 DNA: TGTGCCAGCAGGCTAGCGGGAGTTCCCGGGGAGCTGTTTTTT
CDR3 protein: CASRLAGVPGELFF

J gene: TRBJ1-3
V gene: TRBV4-1
D gene: -
clone size: -
CDR3 DNA: TGCGCCAGCAGCCAAGAAGGGGGCTCTGGAAACACCATATATTTT
CDR3 protein: CASSQEGGSGNTIYF

J gene: TRBJ2-1
V gene: TRBV27
D gene: -
clone size: -
CDR3 DNA: TGTGCCAGCAGTTTTAGTTCGGGGTACGAGCAGTTCTTC
CDR3 protein: CASSFSSGYEQFF

J gene: TRBJ1-5
V gene: TRBV7-2
D gene: -
clone size: few
CDR3 DNA: TGTGCCAGCAGCCGCAGGGTGAGCAATCAGCCCCAGCATTTT
CDR3 protein: CASSRRVSNQPQHF

J gene: TRBJ2-5
V gene: TRBV27
D gene: TRBD1
clone size: -
CDR3 DNA: TGTGCCAGCCGGACAGGGACTCAAGGGACCCAGTACTTC
CDR3 protein: CASRTGTQGTQYF

J gene: TRBJ2-7
V gene: TRBV7-8
D gene: TRBD1
clone size: -
CDR3 DNA: TGTGCCAGCAGCTTAAGGGGTACAGGGGTCATGGAGCAGTACTTC
CDR3 protein: CASSLRGTGVMEQYF

J gene: TRBJ2-3
V gene: TRBV9
D gene: -
clone size: -
CDR3 DNA: TGTGCCAGCAGCGCGCTCGGGAATCATATCAACACAGATACGCAGTATTTT
CDR3 protein: CASSALGNHINTDTQYF

J gene: TRBJ1-5
V gene: TRBV6-1
D gene: -
clone size: -
CDR3 DNA: TGTGCCAGCACAGGGTTTAGCAATCAGCCCCAGCATTTT
CDR3 protein: CASTGFSNQPQHF

J gene: TRBJ2-7
V gene: TRBV28
D gene: TRBD2
clone size: -
CDR3 DNA: TGTGCCAGCAGTTTTAGCGGGAGCGTTACCTACGAGCAGTACTTC
CDR3 protein: CASSFSGSVTYEQYF

J gene: TRBJ2-1
V gene: TRBV7-8
D gene: -
clone size: -
CDR3 DNA: TGTGTCTCGGCTAGCGACTCCCACAATGAGCAGTTCTTC
CDR3 protein: CVSASDSHNEQFF

J gene: TRBJ2-1
V gene: TRBV11-3
D gene: TRBD2
clone size: -
CDR3 DNA: TGTGCCAGCAGCTCAACCGGGACTAGCTATGAGCAGTTCTTC
CDR3 protein: CASSSTGTSYEQFF

J gene: TRBJ1-1
V gene: TRBV30
D gene: TRBD1
clone size: -
CDR3 DNA: TGTGCCTGGAGTGTACAGGGGGGGGCTTTCTTT
CDR3 protein: CAWSVQGGAFF

J gene: TRBJ1-1
V gene: TRBV29-1
D gene: -
clone size: -
CDR3 DNA: TGCAGCGTTCCCGAGGGGGAAATCACTGAAGCTTTCTTT
CDR3 protein: CSVPEGEITEAFF

J gene: TRBJ1-1
V gene: TRBV4-2
D gene: -
clone size: -
CDR3 DNA: TGTGCCAGCAGCCCCCTGAGCGGCGAAACTGAAGCTTTCTTT
CDR3 protein: CASSPLSGETEAFF

J gene: TRBJ2-3
V gene: TRBV2
D gene: TRBD2
clone size: -
CDR3 DNA: TGTGCCAGCAGTGACGGACTAGCGGGAGATACGCAGTATTTT
CDR3 protein: CASSDGLAGDTQYF

J gene: TRBJ1-1
V gene: TRBV30
D gene: TRBD1
clone size: -
CDR3 DNA: TGTGCCTGTTATACTAGGACAGGGGCTGAAGCTTTCTTT
CDR3 protein: CACYTRTGAEAFF

J gene: TRBJ1-2
V gene: TRBV4-1
D gene: -
clone size: -
CDR3 DNA: TGCGCCAGCAGCCAAAGGACACAGGATGGCTACACCTTC
CDR3 protein: CASSQRTQDGYTF

J gene: TRBJ1-2
V gene: TRBV19
D gene: -
clone size: -
CDR3 DNA: TGTGCCAGTAGTATAGTCGGACAGACATACGGCTACACCTTC
CDR3 protein: CASSIVGQTYGYTF

J gene: TRBJ2-3
V gene: TRBV2
D gene: -
clone size: -
CDR3 DNA: TGTGCCAGTGGTAGAGGCAGAGCCGGGTATTTT
CDR3 protein: CASGRGRAGYF

J gene: TRBJ2-7
V gene: TRBV9
D gene: -
clone size: -
CDR3 DNA: TGTGCCAGCAGCGGCTACAGGGGGGGGACTTCTGTCGAGCAGTACTTC
CDR3 protein: CASSGYRGGTSVEQYF

J gene: TRBJ1-2
V gene: TRBV30
D gene: -
clone size: few
CDR3 DNA: TGTGCCTGGAGTGTAAGGTCCGACTTTGGCTACACCTTC
CDR3 protein: CAWSVRSDFGYTF

J gene: TRBJ2-2
V gene: TRBV19
D gene: -
clone size: -
CDR3 DNA: TGTGCCAGTAGGTGGACAGCCCGTAGGGGCGGGAGACTTCTGGGGGAGCTGTTTTTT
CDR3 protein: CASRWTARRGGRLLGELFF

J gene: TRBJ2-7
V gene: TRBV4-3
D gene: -
clone size: once
CDR3 DNA: TGCGCCAGCAGCCAAGCAAACCAGGGGAACGAGCAGTACTTC
CDR3 protein: CASSQANQGNEQYF

J gene: TRBJ1-2
V gene: TRBV7-9
D gene: TRBD1
clone size: -
CDR3 DNA: TGTGCCAGCAGCTTCGCACAGGGGGATGGCTACACCTTC
CDR3 protein: CASSFAQGDGYTF

J gene: TRBJ2-1
V gene: TRBV5-4
D gene: TRBD2
clone size: -
CDR3 DNA: TGTGCCAGCAGCTTATCCGGGACTAGCGGGAGGGCCGGGGCGAATGAGCAGTTCTTC
CDR3 protein: CASSLSGTSGRAGANEQFF

J gene: TRBJ2-7
V gene: TRBV28
D gene: -
clone size: -
CDR3 DNA: TGTGCCAGCAGTTTATACTCGGAAGCAGGCTACGAGCAGTACTTC
CDR3 protein: CASSLYSEAGYEQYF

J gene: TRBJ1-2
V gene: TRBV6-4
D gene: -
clone size: -
CDR3 DNA: TGTGCCAGCAGCGACTCTTCGACAGCCAACTATGGCTACACCTTC
CDR3 protein: CASSDSSTANYGYTF

J gene: TRBJ2-5
V gene: TRBV4-3
D gene: -
clone size: -
CDR3 DNA: TGCGCCAGCAGCCAAGGACGAAAAAGTAGCGGACAAGAGACCCAGTACTTC
CDR3 protein: CASSQGRKSSGQETQYF

J gene: TRBJ2-2
V gene: TRBV6-5
D gene: TRBD2
clone size: -
CDR3 DNA: TGTGCCAGCAGTTACCAGACTAGCGGGATAGGCGGGGAGCTGTTTTTT
CDR3 protein: CASSYQTSGIGGELFF

J gene: TRBJ2-1
V gene: TRBV30
D gene: -
clone size: -
CDR3 DNA: TGTGCCTGGAGCTCCGGACTTAATTCCTACAATGAGCAGTTCTTC
CDR3 protein: CAWSSGLNSYNEQFF

J gene: TRBJ2-3
V gene: TRBV28
D gene: TRBD2
clone size: -
CDR3 DNA: TGTGCCAGCAGTCCCCGACCGGGAGGCAACACAGATACGCAGTATTTT
CDR3 protein: CASSPRPGGNTDTQYF

J gene: TRBJ1-3
V gene: TRBV5-1
D gene: TRBD1
clone size: -
CDR3 DNA: TGCGCCAGCGCTTTGTGGGACAGCGGAAACACCATATATTTT
CDR3 protein: CASALWDSGNTIYF

J gene: TRBJ1-3
V gene: TRBV5-3
D gene: TRBD1
clone size: -
CDR3 DNA: TGTGCCAGAAGCCCTGTTCCGGGACAGGGGGTCTCTGGAGGAAACACCATATATTTT
CDR3 protein: CARSPVPGQGVSGGNTIYF

J gene: TRBJ1-5
V gene: TRBV27
D gene: -
clone size: once
CDR3 DNA: TGTGCCAGCAGTTTAGCGGGGGGATCTAGGCAGCCCCAGCATTTT
CDR3 protein: CASSLAGGSRQPQHF

J gene: TRBJ2-1
V gene: TRBV9
D gene: TRBD2
clone size: -
CDR3 DNA: TGTGCCAGCAGCCACACGGGGGGACGGAACAATGAGCAGTTCTTC
CDR3 protein: CASSHTGGRNNEQFF

J gene: TRBJ2-5
V gene: TRBV7-2
D gene: -
clone size: -
CDR3 DNA: TGTGCCAGCAGCTTAGGGTTTGCTAGCGAAGAGACCCAGTACTTC
CDR3 protein: CASSLGFASEETQYF

J gene: TRBJ2-7
V gene: TRBV9
D gene: TRBD2
clone size: -
CDR3 DNA: TGTGCCAGCAGCAAACTAGCGGGAGGCTCCCACGAGCAGTACTTC
CDR3 protein: CASSKLAGGSHEQYF

J gene: TRBJ2-3
V gene: TRBV29-1
D gene: -
clone size: -
CDR3 DNA: TGCAGCGTTGTGGGTGGCGGCCTTAGCACAGATACGCAGTATTTT
CDR3 protein: CSVVGGGLSTDTQYF

J gene: TRBJ2-5
V gene: TRBV6-5
D gene: TRBD2
clone size: -
CDR3 DNA: TGTGCCAGCAGCTGGGGGACTAGGAAAGAGACCCAGTACTTC
CDR3 protein: CASSWGTRKETQYF

J gene: TRBJ2-2
V gene: TRBV9
D gene: TRBD1
clone size: -
CDR3 DNA: TGTGCCAGCAGCGTAGCTGGGACAGGGCCTACCGGGGAGCTGTTTTTT
CDR3 protein: CASSVAGTGPTGELFF

J gene: TRBJ2-7
V gene: TRBV23-1
D gene: TRBD2
clone size: once
CDR3 DNA: TGCGCCAGCAGTGGGGGGGCCTACGAGCAGTACTTC
CDR3 protein: CASSGGAYEQYF

J gene: TRBJ2-1
V gene: TRBV11-2
D gene: TRBD2
clone size: -
CDR3 DNA: TGTGCCAGCAGCTTATTTGCGGGAGTAGGCGAGCAGTTCTTC
CDR3 protein: CASSLFAGVGEQFF

J gene: TRBJ2-7
V gene: TRBV9
D gene: TRBD2
clone size: -
CDR3 DNA: TGTGCCAGCAGCGTCGGGTTGAGGGGACTAGGACCAAAAGAAACCTACGAGCAGTACTTC
CDR3 protein: CASSVGLRGLGPKETYEQYF

J gene: TRBJ2-1
V gene: TRBV10-3
D gene: TRBD2
clone size: -
CDR3 DNA: TGTGCCATCAGTGAGACCCATCTAGCGGGAGTAGGTAAGGAGCAGTTCTTC
CDR3 protein: CAISETHLAGVGKEQFF